The TCR beta chain described here comes from a study of T cells expressing NK-cell markers. General observations from the study: There were several donors in whom these clonotypes also led the CD3+CD56-NKG2C+ fraction.

A note on this clonotype: Its cognate antigen is unknown.

The CDR3 runs to 16 residues. Per germline, CDR1 LNHNV and CDR2 YYDKDF (reference sequence). cDNA encoding TCR beta was synthesized via 5'RACE template switching incorporating UMIs. One entry per CDR3 protein, without DNA, is what TCRdb gives after re-calling the 5' RACE reads. This sample's table reports some 280,000 distinct CDR3 sequences. This sequence joins TRBV15 and TRBJ1-5. Sequencing input: blood T cells: a sorted CD56 or NKG2C T cell subset, CD4+ or CD8+ T cells, or bulk PBMC T cells (not recorded which). This sequence originates from a man between 18 and 29 years old in good health. CDR3 region: CATSRDFVTESQPQHF.